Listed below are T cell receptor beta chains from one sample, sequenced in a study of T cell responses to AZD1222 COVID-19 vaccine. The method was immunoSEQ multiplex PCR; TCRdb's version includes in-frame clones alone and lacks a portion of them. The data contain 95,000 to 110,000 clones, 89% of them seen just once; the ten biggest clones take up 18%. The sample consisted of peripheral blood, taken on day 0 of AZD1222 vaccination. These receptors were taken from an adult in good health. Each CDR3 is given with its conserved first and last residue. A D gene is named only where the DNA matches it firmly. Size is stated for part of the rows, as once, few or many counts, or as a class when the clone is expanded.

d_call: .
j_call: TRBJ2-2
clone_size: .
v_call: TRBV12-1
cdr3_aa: CASSFACPSAVGRNGELFF
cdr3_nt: TGTGCCAGCAGCTTTGCATGCCCAAGTGCAGTGGGCCGTAACGGGGAGCTGTTTTTT

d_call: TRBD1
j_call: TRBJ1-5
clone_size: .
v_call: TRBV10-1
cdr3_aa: CASGRTGGNPNQPQHF
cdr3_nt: TGCGCCAGCGGGAGGACAGGGGGCAACCCCAATCAGCCCCAGCATTTT

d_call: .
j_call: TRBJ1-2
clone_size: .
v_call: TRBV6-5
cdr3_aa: CASQFGGSYGYTF
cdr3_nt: TGTGCCTCGCAATTTGGGGGCAGCTATGGCTACACCTTC

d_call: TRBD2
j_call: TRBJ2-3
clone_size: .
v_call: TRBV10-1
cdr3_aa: CASSANSGGASTDTQYF
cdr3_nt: TGCGCCAGCAGTGCAAACTCGGGGGGGGCCTCTACAGATACGCAGTATTTT

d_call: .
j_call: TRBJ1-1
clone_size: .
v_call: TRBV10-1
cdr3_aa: CASSESAGDFEAFF
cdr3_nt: TGCGCCAGCAGTGAGTCAGCAGGGGACTTTGAAGCTTTCTTT

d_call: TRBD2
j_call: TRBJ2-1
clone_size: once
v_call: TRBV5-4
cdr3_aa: CASSYSGLVKGNEQFF
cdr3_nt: TGTGCCAGCAGCTATTCTGGACTAGTGAAAGGCAATGAGCAGTTCTTC

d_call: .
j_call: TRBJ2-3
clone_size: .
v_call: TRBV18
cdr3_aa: CASSPRGADTQYF
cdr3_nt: TGTGCCAGCTCACCAAGGGGCGCAGATACGCAGTATTTT

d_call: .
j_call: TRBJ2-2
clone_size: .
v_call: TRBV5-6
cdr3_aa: CASSPGLFGELFF
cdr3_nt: TGTGCCAGCAGCCCCGGACTCTTTGGGGAGCTGTTTTTT

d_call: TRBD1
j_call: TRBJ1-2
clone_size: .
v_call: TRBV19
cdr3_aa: CASSEWDRHYGYTF
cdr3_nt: TGTGCCAGTAGTGAGTGGGACAGACATTATGGCTACACCTTC

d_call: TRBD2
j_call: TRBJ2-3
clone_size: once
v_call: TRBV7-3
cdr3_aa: CASSLTSPDTQYF
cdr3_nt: TGTGCCAGCAGCTTGACTAGCCCAGATACGCAGTATTTT

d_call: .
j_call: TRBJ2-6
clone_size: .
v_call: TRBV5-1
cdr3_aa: CASSLTDVFSGANVLTF
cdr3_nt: TGCGCCAGCAGCTTAACGGACGTGTTCTCTGGGGCCAACGTCCTGACTTTC

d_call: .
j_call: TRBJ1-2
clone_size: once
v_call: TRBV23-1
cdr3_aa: CASKSTGMYGYTF
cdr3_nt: TGCGCCAGCAAGTCAACGGGGATGTATGGCTACACCTTC

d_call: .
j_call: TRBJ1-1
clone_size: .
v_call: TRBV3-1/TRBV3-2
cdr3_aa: CASSQVSSAGYQAFF
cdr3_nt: TGTGCCAGCAGCCAAGTGTCTTCGGCGGGGTATCAAGCTTTCTTT

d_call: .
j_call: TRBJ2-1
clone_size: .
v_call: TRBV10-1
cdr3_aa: CASSESPLSGGTNEQFF
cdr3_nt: TGCGCCAGCAGTGAGTCCCCTCTTAGTGGGGGGACCAATGAGCAGTTCTTC

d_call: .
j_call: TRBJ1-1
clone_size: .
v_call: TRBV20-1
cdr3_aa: CSAWTNTEAFF
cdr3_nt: TGCAGTGCGTGGACGAACACTGAAGCTTTCTTT